These T cell receptor beta chains were read from a single sample in a study of blood T cell repertoires in COVID-19. Produced via immunoSEQ multiplex PCR; TCRdb's table is partial and in-frame only. Among roughly 160,000 clones listed, roughly 84% were seen once. Sequenced material: peripheral blood. All receptors derive from a man aged 40-50 years with acute or convalescent COVID-19. Both conserved end residues are part of each CDR3.

V,J,CDR3
TRBV5-1,TRBJ1-1,CASSMLQGATEAFF
TRBV29-1,TRBJ2-1,CSAGFSRGQFF
TRBV7-8,TRBJ1-6,CASSLVAGQSSYNSPLHF
TRBV6-5,TRBJ1-5,CASIRTGVNNQPQHF
TRBV4-1,TRBJ1-1,CASSQDGGRNTEAFF
TRBV2,TRBJ2-7,CASSSSGGRSYEQYF
TRBV5-1,TRBJ1-2,CASSPWDRGLNTF
TRBV1,TRBJ1-6,CTSQDRANNSPLHF
TRBV6-2/TRBV6-3,TRBJ2-2,CASSYSPGYTGELFF
TRBV3-1/TRBV3-2,TRBJ1-4,CASRATGDRGEKLFF
TRBV27,TRBJ2-1,CASSSLDRVGQFF
TRBV21-1,TRBJ2-2,CASKHRDRVPTGELFF
TRBV12-3/TRBV12-4,TRBJ2-1,CASSFNNEQFF
TRBV3-1/TRBV3-2,TRBJ1-6,CASSQNTAGYSPLHF
TRBV18,TRBJ2-7,CASSPGTGAYEQYF
TRBV25-1,TRBJ1-2,CASSPNSGTSYGYTF
TRBV11-2,TRBJ1-2,CASSQEGYGYTF
TRBV5-6,TRBJ1-1,CASSLFRDGPPEAFF
TRBV18,TRBJ1-1,CASTRPGSEAFF
TRBV6-2/TRBV6-3,TRBJ2-7,CASSPRRDRVVYEQYF
TRBV7-2,TRBJ2-1,CASSLIRGYEQFF
TRBV5-1,TRBJ1-1,CASSSALTGGTEAFF
TRBV11-2,TRBJ2-1,CASSLWVGTDGYDEQFF
TRBV6-6,TRBJ1-1,CAGAEGGGGTEAFF
TRBV6-5,TRBJ2-2,CASEAGQSDTGELFF
TRBV7-9,TRBJ2-7,CAEAIPTGSYEQYF
TRBV10-2,TRBJ1-5,CATWSGNQPQHF
TRBV7-2,TRBJ2-3,CASSSGQVDTDTQYF
TRBV7-3,TRBJ2-6,CASSSGISGANVLTF
TRBV30,TRBJ2-4,CAWTGGIGAKNIQYF
TRBV24-1,TRBJ2-2,CATGKQGTGELFF
TRBV5-1,TRBJ1-1,CASSPGRTGLQAEAFF
TRBV30,TRBJ1-1,CAWSLEVGAEAFF
TRBV28,TRBJ2-4,CASKVGSASMDIQYF
TRBV7-9,TRBJ1-2,CASSNRTEFYGYTF
TRBV25-1,TRBJ1-1,CASRSTGQGTEAFF
TRBV6-5,TRBJ1-2,CASSSDRDGYTF
TRBV30,TRBJ1-4,CAWSLLRQGADNEKLFF
TRBV7-6,TRBJ1-2,CASSEETGSKNNGYTF
TRBV7-3,TRBJ2-1,CASSQWTGDEQFF
TRBV3-1/TRBV3-2,TRBJ2-5,CASSQGQGGETQYF
TRBV12-3/TRBV12-4,TRBJ2-7,CASSFRGLYEQYF
TRBV7-2,TRBJ1-5,CASSLRYQGGQPQHF
TRBV6-5,TRBJ2-7,CASTTGGSSSYEQYF
TRBV2,TRBJ2-5,CASLWARETQYF